Listed below are T cell receptor beta chains from one sample, sequenced in a study of blood T cell repertoires in COVID-19. Sequencing used immunoSEQ multiplex PCR; TCRdb keeps in-frame clones, though not all of them. The sample lists more than 70,000 clones; approximately 80% were seen once. Source material: peripheral blood. All receptors derive from a woman older than 75 with active or convalescent COVID-19. Both conserved end residues are part of each CDR3.

v_gene	j_gene	CDR3aa
TRBV7-9	TRBJ2-1	CASSFLTNSYNEQFF
TRBV7-2	TRBJ2-5	CASSVAGAAETQYF
TRBV2	TRBJ2-7	CASSSSGRAGEQYF
TRBV7-6	TRBJ1-5	CASSLTPGQYSNQPQHF
TRBV6-5	TRBJ2-5	CASKRTGGAETQYF
TRBV7-8	TRBJ1-2	CASSLEATGRGGYTF
TRBV25-1	TRBJ1-1	CASSAPQQPAAFF
TRBV19	TRBJ1-3	CASSIQVATSGNTIYF
TRBV7-9	TRBJ1-3	CASRRDSYAGNTIYF
TRBV6-4	TRBJ2-1	CASSDSTLAGGNEQFF
TRBV12-3/TRBV12-4	TRBJ2-1	CASSLVPQYVQFF
TRBV4-1	TRBJ2-3	CASSPGVGSGGTDTQYF
TRBV6-2/TRBV6-3	TRBJ1-2	CASSTTGGYYGYTF
TRBV12-5	TRBJ2-3	CASGLVLAVGTDTQYF
TRBV28	TRBJ1-5	CASRPGTGGRGQPQHF
TRBV29-1	TRBJ2-7	CSVGGGAGKSEQYF
TRBV3-1/TRBV3-2	TRBJ2-7	CASSQARTMGHYEQYF
TRBV28	TRBJ1-4	CASSLTGEKLFF
TRBV4-1	TRBJ1-2	CASSQAPGGEGYTF
TRBV4-1	TRBJ2-3	CASSHLPGTKSTDTQYF
TRBV7-2	TRBJ1-1	CASSFTRGNTEAFF
TRBV6-2/TRBV6-3	TRBJ2-2	CASSSPPVTGELFF
TRBV19	TRBJ2-1	CASSDGQGARNEQFF
TRBV19	TRBJ1-4	CASSIGPGQANFF
TRBV29-1	TRBJ1-5	CSVGDLDEDLNQPQHF
TRBV29-1	TRBJ1-1	CSVFIQGRTEAFF
TRBV6-5	TRBJ2-3	CACGSTDTQYF
TRBV20-1	TRBJ1-4	CSASGGRDLTLHF
TRBV7-8	TRBJ1-6	CASSLGTGYSPLHF
TRBV5-6	TRBJ2-7	CASSLRTSGSEGQYF
TRBV2	TRBJ2-3	CASSSSGGFAKRSTDTQYF
TRBV4-3	TRBJ2-1	CASSQDQGGNNEQFF
TRBV7-9	TRBJ1-2	CASSLSTGGATYGYTF
TRBV19	TRBJ1-5	CASSIDLPRAQHF
TRBV19	TRBJ1-4	CASSPRRDFNEKLFF
TRBV14	TRBJ1-2	CASSRLLTGSYGYTF
TRBV10-3	TRBJ1-4	CAISDTGREKLFF
TRBV19	TRBJ1-2	CASSISGQRVGGYTF
TRBV7-2	TRBJ2-3	CASSLQGAGDTQYF
TRBV5-1	TRBJ2-3	CASSLGLRGTSTDTQYF
TRBV10-2	TRBJ1-1	CASIPTGVVAEAFF